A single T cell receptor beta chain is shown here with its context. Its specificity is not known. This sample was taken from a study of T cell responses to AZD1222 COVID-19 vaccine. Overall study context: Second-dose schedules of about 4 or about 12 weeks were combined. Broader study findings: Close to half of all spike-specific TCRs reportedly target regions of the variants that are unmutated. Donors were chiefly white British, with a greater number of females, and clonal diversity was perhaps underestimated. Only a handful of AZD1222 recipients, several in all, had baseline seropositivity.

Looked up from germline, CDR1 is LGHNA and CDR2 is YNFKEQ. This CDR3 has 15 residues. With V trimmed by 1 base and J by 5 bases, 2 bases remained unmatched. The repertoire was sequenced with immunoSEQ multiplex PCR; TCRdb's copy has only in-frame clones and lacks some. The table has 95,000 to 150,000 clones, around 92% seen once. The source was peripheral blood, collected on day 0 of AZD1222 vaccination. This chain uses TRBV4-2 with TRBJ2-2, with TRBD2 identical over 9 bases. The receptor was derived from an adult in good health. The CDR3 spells CASSQGTSETGELFF. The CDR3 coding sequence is TGTGCCAGCAGCCAAGGGACTAGCGAGACCGGGGAGCTGTTTTTT.